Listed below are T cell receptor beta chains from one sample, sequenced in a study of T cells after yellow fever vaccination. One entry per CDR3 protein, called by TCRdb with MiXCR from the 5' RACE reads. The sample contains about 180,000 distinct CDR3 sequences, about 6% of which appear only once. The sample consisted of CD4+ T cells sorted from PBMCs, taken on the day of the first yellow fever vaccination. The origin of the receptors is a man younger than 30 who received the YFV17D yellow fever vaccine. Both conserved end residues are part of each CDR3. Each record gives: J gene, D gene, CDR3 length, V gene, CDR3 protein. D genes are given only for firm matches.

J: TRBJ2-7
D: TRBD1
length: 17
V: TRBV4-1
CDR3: CASSQPRDRKASYEQYF

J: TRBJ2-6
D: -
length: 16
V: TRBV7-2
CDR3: CASSPGPSSGANVLTF

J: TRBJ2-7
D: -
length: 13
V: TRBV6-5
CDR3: CASRKRGPYEQYF

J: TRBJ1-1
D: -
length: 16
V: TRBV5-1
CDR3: CASSLAADEMNTEAFF

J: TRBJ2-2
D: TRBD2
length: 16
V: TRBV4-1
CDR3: CASSHRAGGPGGELFF

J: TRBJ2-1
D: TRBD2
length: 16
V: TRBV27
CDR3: CASSLSWGLAGLEQFF

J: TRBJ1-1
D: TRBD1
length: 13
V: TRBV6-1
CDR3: CASSDLTGRKAFF

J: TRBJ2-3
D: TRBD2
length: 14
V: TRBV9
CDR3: CASSVTSWSDTQYF

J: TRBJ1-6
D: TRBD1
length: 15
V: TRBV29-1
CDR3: CSVTTGLPPNSPLHF

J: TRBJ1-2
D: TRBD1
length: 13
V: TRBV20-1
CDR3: CSATGTGAYGYTF

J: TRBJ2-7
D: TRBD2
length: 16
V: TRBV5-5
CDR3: CASSLAGVTSGYEQYF

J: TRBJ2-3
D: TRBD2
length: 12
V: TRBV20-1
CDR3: CSSHSGVDTQYF

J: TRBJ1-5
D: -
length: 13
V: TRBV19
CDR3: CAGGARGNQPQHF

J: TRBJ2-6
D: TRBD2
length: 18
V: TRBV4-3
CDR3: CASSQDAGLAGGANVLTF

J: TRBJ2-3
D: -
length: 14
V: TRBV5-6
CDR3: CASSLRISTDTQYF

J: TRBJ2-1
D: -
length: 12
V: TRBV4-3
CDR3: CASSQDWGEQFF

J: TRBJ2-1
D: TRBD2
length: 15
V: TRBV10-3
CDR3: CAISESSAGRNEQFF

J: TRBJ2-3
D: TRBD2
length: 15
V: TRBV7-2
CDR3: CASSLASGGTDTQYF

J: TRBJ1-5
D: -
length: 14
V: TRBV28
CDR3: CARLDGRSNQPQHF

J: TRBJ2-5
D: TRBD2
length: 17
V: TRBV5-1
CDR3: CASSLAGLAGDQETQYF

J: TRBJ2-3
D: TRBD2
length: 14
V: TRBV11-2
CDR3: CASSPSGGPDTQYF

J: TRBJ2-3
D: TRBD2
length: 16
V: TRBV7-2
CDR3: CASSSQAGGFTDTQYF

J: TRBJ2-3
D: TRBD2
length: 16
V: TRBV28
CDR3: CASSLGSAGGTDTQYF

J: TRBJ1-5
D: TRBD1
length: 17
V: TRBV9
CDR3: CASSVGTGQGANQPQHF

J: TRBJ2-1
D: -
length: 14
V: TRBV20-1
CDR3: CSARSTRSVDEQFF